This TCR beta chain was documented in a study of blood T cell repertoires in COVID-19. TCRdb's copy holds only in-frame clones and misses some; the assay was immunoSEQ multiplex PCR. Here the sample spans more than 250,000 clones, just under 90% being singletons. This CDR3 has 14 amino acids. The V and J ends lost 6 bases and 5 bases respectively, with 17 bases between them. Germline-derived CDR1 and CDR2 are SGHRS and YFSETQ. This TCR was recovered from a woman in her 50s with COVID-19, enrolled during active disease. The gene calls are TRBV5-1 and TRBJ2-5, with D possibly being TRBD1 (5 bases). Input material: peripheral blood. The CDR3 nucleotides read TGCGCCAGCACCCCGCAGGGCCTGGTGGAGACCCAGTACTTC. Its protein product is CASTPQGLVETQYF.